These 27 T cell receptor beta chains were sequenced from one sample in a study of T-cell reconstitution after alpha-beta-depleted transplantation in children. Unique molecular identifiers were used in preparing the TCRbeta library. TCRdb reprocessed the PCR reads with MiXCR, giving one entry per CDR3 protein. The table records about 16,000 distinct CDR3 sequences, around 4.9% of them present only once. The material sequenced was PBMCs, taken before TCRalphabeta/CD19-depleted stem cell transplant. The source of these receptors is a boy aged 5-17 years with acute lymphoblastic leukemia, due to receive a stem cell transplant.

There are many counts of this clonotype. This chain's CDR3 is CASSPGGATEAFF. The DNA of the CDR3 is TGCGCCAGCAGCCCCGGGGGGGCGACTGAAGCTTTCTTT. The V gene is TRBV4-1, the J gene TRBJ1-1; D may be TRBD1 (6 bases). Germline loops: CDR1 MGHRA, CDR2 YSYEKL. This CDR3 has 13 amino acids. V lost 4 bases to trimming and J lost 5 bases, with 11 bases between them.

This clonotype was observed many times. The chain carries TRBV10-2 and TRBJ1-2, with 7 bases fitting TRBD1. CDR1 and CDR2 from the germline V gene are WSHSY and SAAADI. The ends lost 6 bases at V and 8 bases at J; junction bases unmatched: 6. The CDR3 extends over 12 amino acids. The CDR3 loop reads CASRDWTGGYTF. The CDR3 coding sequence is TGCGCCAGCAGGGATTGGACAGGCGGCTACACCTTC.

This clonotype was observed many times. CDR3: CASSHQRASSYNEQFF. Written as DNA, the CDR3 is TGTGCCAGCAGTCACCAGAGGGCTAGCTCCTACAATGAGCAGTTCTTC. J is TRBJ2-1 and V is TRBV6-5; the D gene is possibly TRBD2 (5 bases). The V and J ends lost 5 bases and 0 bases respectively, with 14 bases between them. Germline V gene sequence: CDR1 MNHEY, CDR2 SVGAGI. CDR3 length equals 16 residues.

This clonotype was counted at least ten times. The genes are TRBV7-9 and TRBJ2-1, with 8 bases lining up with TRBD1. The CDR3 spans 14 residues. Looked up from germline, CDR1 is SEHNR and CDR2 is FQNEAQ (reference sequence). The J segment lost 6 bases and the V segment lost 5 bases, leaving 6 bases of the junction unmatched. CDR3 in amino acids: CASSALTGVNEQFF. The DNA of the CDR3 is TGTGCCAGCAGCGCACTGACAGGGGTCAATGAGCAGTTCTTC.

This clonotype was observed at least ten times. V gene TRBV6-1 combines with J gene TRBJ2-3; D perhaps matches TRBD1 (5 bases). The germline V and J ends were trimmed by 4 bases and 2 bases, with 10 bases remaining between them. CDR1 MNHNS and CDR2 SASEGT come from the germline V gene. This CDR3 region has 14 residues. The CDR3, as DNA: TGTGCCAGCAGTGCGGACAAGAACACAGATACGCAGTATTTT. Its protein product is CASSADKNTDTQYF.

This clonotype showed up many times. CDR3 region: CASSRGRNTGELFF. In DNA, the CDR3 is TGCGCCAGCAGCCGAGGCAGAAACACCGGGGAGCTGTTTTTT. This chain links TRBV5-1 with TRBJ2-2; the D is unclear. Trimming pared 4 bases from V and 2 bases from J, leaving 9 bases between. CDR1 and CDR2 (germline): SGHRS, YFSETQ. This CDR3 contains 14 residues.

This clonotype was detected many times. The chain is built from TRBV13 and TRBJ2-1; D tentatively fits TRBD1 or TRBD2 (5 bases each). V lost 3 bases and J lost 8, with 11 bases in between. This CDR3 contains 13 residues. Germline V CDR1 and CDR2: PRHDT, FYEKMQ (reference sequence). CDR3 nucleotides: TGTGCCAGCAGCTTTTGGAAGGGACATGAGCAGTTCTTC. Its translation is CASSFWKGHEQFF.

This clonotype has at least ten counts. The chain carries TRBV29-1 and TRBJ2-2, with TRBD1 matching over 10 bases. Per germline, CDR1 SQVTM and CDR2 ANQGSEA. V was clipped by 7 bases and J by 5 bases; unmatched bases: 4. CDR3 size: 13 residues. This chain's CDR3 is CSAGTGVTGELFF. The CDR3 DNA reads as TGCAGCGCCGGGACAGGGGTGACCGGGGAGCTGTTTTTT.

In its sample, this clonotype was seen many times. CDR3 bases: TGTGCCAGCAGCAGGGGGGCAAAGAACTATGGCTACACCTTC. Its translation: CASSRGAKNYGYTF. The chain recombines TRBV14 with TRBJ1-2, with TRBD1 as a possible D gene (6 bases). Germline values: CDR1 SGHDN, CDR2 FVKESK. V lost 5 bases and J lost 2, with 12 bases in between. This CDR3 has 14 residues.

By share, this clonotype ranks as medium-sized. The V call is TRBV20-1, the J call TRBJ1-2, with a weak D call TRBD1 (6 bases). The CDR3 loop spans 12 amino acids. Germline CDR1 reads DFQATT; CDR2 reads SNEGSKA (reference sequence). Between the trimmed V and J ends, which lost 6 bases and 8 bases, there was a span of 16 bases. This CDR3 is CSARTGGGGYTF. Written as DNA, the CDR3 is TGCAGTGCCCGCACCGGCGGGGGCGGCTACACCTTC.

The table lists this clonotype with many counts. The chain couples TRBV19 to TRBJ2-1, with 8 bases identical to TRBD2. Per the germline V gene, CDR1 is LNHDA and CDR2 is SQIVND (reference sequence). This CDR3 is built from 15 residues. The V gene end was trimmed by 5 bases and the J gene end by 6 bases; junction bases not matched to a gene: 9. DNA for the CDR3: TGTGCCAGTAGTGTCAGATCGGGGGGGGCCAATGAGCAGTTCTTC. Its translation: CASSVRSGGANEQFF.

This clonotype was recorded at least ten times. The chain links TRBV28 to TRBJ2-1; 8 bases align to TRBD1. CDR1 is MDHEN and CDR2 is SYDVKM in the germline V gene. This CDR3 spans 15 amino acids. Trimming at V came to 4 bases and at J to 3 bases, leaving 5 bases not matched to a gene. CDR3 sequence reads: CASSSRQGSYNEQFF. The DNA of the CDR3 is TGTGCCAGCAGTTCCCGACAGGGGAGCTACAATGAGCAGTTCTTC.

This clonotype was seen ten or more times. The chain joins TRBV18 to TRBJ2-1, with D possibly called TRBD1 or TRBD2 (6 bases each). CDR3 length equals 16 residues. The germline V gene has CDR1 KGHSH and CDR2 LQKENI. V was shortened by 3 bases and J by 7 bases, with 19 bases between the two germline ends. The CDR3 nucleotides are TGTGCCAGCTCACCGATGGGGGGCCGATTGGTGAATGAGCAGTTCTTC. Amino acids: CASSPMGGRLVNEQFF.

This clonotype was seen many times. The gene calls are TRBV25-1 and TRBJ2-5; D might be TRBD1 (5 bases). Trimming left V 7 bases short and J 4 bases short, with 13 bases between. From germline, CDR1 is MGHDK and CDR2 SYGVNS. The CDR3 is 13 residues long. For the CDR3, the DNA is TGTGCCAGCAAGGGATTCCAGGGAGAGACCCAGTACTTC. The encoded protein is CASKGFQGETQYF.

Judged by abundance, this clonotype is medium-sized. The gene calls are TRBV24-1 and TRBJ1-5; D remains ambiguous. Trimming stripped 2 bases from V and 6 bases from J, with 16 bases between. The V gene's germline CDR1 is KGHDR and CDR2 SFDVKD. The CDR3 contains 16 residues. The CDR3 sequence: CATSDSLGPESQPQHF. The CDR3, as DNA: TGTGCCACCAGTGATTCACTAGGCCCAGAGAGTCAGCCCCAGCATTTT.

This clonotype was detected ten times or more. The chain is built from TRBV7-3 and TRBJ2-3; 7 bases align to TRBD1. The V gene end was trimmed by 2 bases and the J gene end by 2 bases; junction bases not matched to a gene: 4. CDR3 length equals 15 residues. From germline, CDR1 is SGHTA and CDR2 FQGTGA. CDR3 loop: CASSLFGTATDTQYF. The DNA of the CDR3 is TGTGCCAGCAGCTTATTTGGGACAGCCACAGATACGCAGTATTTT.

This clonotype is judged medium-sized. This sequence joins TRBV12-3 or TRBV12-4 and TRBJ2-1; D possibly corresponds to TRBD1 (6 bases). The CDR3 is made up of 13 amino acids. The V end was cut by 5 bases, the J end by 5 bases, with 10 bases between. Here the CDR3 DNA reads TGTGCCAGCAGTCATCCAGGGGACAATGAGCAGTTCTTC. Amino acids: CASSHPGDNEQFF.

This clonotype was observed at least ten times. The V call is TRBV6-2 or TRBV6-3, the J call TRBJ2-1, with 7 bases identical to TRBD2. Germline CDR1 reads MNHEY; CDR2 reads SVGEGT. The CDR3 spans 16 residues. The trim removed 4 bases at V and 1 base at J, leaving 7 bases unmatched. Here the CDR3 reads CASSLGLRGSYNEQFF. CDR3 DNA: TGTGCCAGCAGTTTGGGCTTGCGGGGGTCCTACAATGAGCAGTTCTTC.

In its sample, this clonotype was seen many times. The chain carries TRBV11-2 and TRBJ2-4; 9 nucleotides agree with TRBD2. Per germline, CDR1 SGHAT and CDR2 FQNNGV. The CDR3 has 16 residues. V lost 4 bases, J lost 0 bases, and 4 bases stayed unmatched. The CDR3 reads CASSWERGVAKNIQYF. The CDR3 region has the DNA TGTGCCAGCAGCTGGGAGCGGGGGGTAGCCAAAAACATTCAGTACTTC. Full variable domain (outside the CDR3, taken from reference TRBV11-2 and TRBJ2-4): EAGVAQSPRYKIIEKRQSVAFWCNPISGHATLYWYQQILGQGPKLLIQFQNNGVVDDSQLPKDRFSAERLKGVDSTLKIQPAKLEDSAVYLCASSWERGVAKNIQYFGAGTRLSVL.

This clonotype was counted many times. V and J are TRBV5-1 and TRBJ2-7, with 7 bases that match TRBD2. Germline CDR1 SGHRS, CDR2 YFSETQ. The CDR3 is 13 residues long. The V gene end was trimmed by 1 base and the J gene end by 7 bases; junction bases not matched to a gene: 5. CDR3 nucleotides: TGCGCCAGCAGCTTGTCCTGGGGAGGGGAGCAGTACTTC. The encoded protein is CASSLSWGGEQYF.

This clonotype was detected ten times or more. The rearrangement joins TRBV6-5 to TRBJ2-2; 8 bases agree with TRBD1. Germline V gene lookup returns CDR1 MNHEY and CDR2 SVGAGI. The CDR3 contains 14 residues. The junction had 5 bases not matched to a gene; V was cut back by 5 bases and J by 6 bases. The CDR3 nucleotides are TGTGCCAGCAGTACCAACAGGGGGGCCGGGGAGCTGTTTTTT. Protein sequence: CASSTNRGAGELFF.

This clonotype was observed at least ten times. The chain recombines TRBV3-1 with TRBJ2-7, with TRBD1 identical over 9 bases. From germline, CDR1 is LGHDT and CDR2 YNNKEL (reference sequence). Trimming cost V 0 bases and J 3 bases; bases outside gene matches: 6. CDR3 size: 16 residues. CDR3 protein: CASSQDWDRAVYEQYF. CDR3 nucleotides: TGTGCCAGCAGCCAAGATTGGGACAGGGCCGTCTACGAGCAGTACTTC.

The count of this clonotype is one. The genes are TRBV20-1 and TRBJ2-7, with D possibly being TRBD1 (6 bases). The CDR3 totals 16 residues. Germline V gives CDR1 DFQATT, CDR2 SNEGSKA (reference sequence). CDR3 sequence reads: CCSREAGAASTYEQYF. CDR3 DNA: TGCTGTTCTAGAGAGGCAGGGGCCGCATCTACGTACGAGCAGTACTTC.

At least ten counts were recorded for this clonotype. The chain carries TRBV19 and TRBJ2-3; TRBD2 matches at 14 bases. CDR3 length equals 20 residues. V was clipped by 5 bases and J by 3 bases; unmatched bases: 16. Germline V gene sequence: CDR1 LNHDA, CDR2 SQIVND (reference sequence). The CDR3 here is CASSPRGLAGGGGLTDTQYF. The DNA of the CDR3 is TGTGCCAGTAGTCCCCGCGGACTAGCGGGAGGAGGGGGCTTGACAGATACGCAGTATTTT.

By sample fraction, this clonotype is medium-sized (0.01 to 0.1%). The chain uses TRBV7-9 and TRBJ2-7; unclear D gene. The CDR3 contains 16 residues. V dropped 1 base and J dropped 2 bases, with 15 bases sitting between them. Per germline, CDR1 SEHNR and CDR2 FQNEAQ (reference sequence). The CDR3 region is CASSLEYSPNPYEQYF. CDR3 DNA sequence: TGTGCCAGCAGCTTAGAGTACAGCCCCAACCCCTACGAGCAGTACTTC.

In its sample, this clonotype was seen many times. The chain carries TRBV28 and TRBJ1-6; D is undetermined. CDR1 and CDR2 (germline): MDHEN, SYDVKM. Trimming cost V 6 bases and J 6 bases, with 12 bases left between them. This CDR3 has 14 amino acids. DNA of the CDR3: TGTGCCAGCAGCCTATTGGGCTCTAATTCACCCCTCCACTTT. The encoded protein is CASSLLGSNSPLHF.

This clonotype has ten or more counts. The chain carries TRBV14 and TRBJ2-7, with TRBD1 as a possible D gene (6 bases). Germline loops: CDR1 SGHDN, CDR2 FVKESK. The CDR3 loop spans 14 amino acids. Trimming shortened V by 7 bases and J by 2 bases, and 15 bases separated the two germline ends. The CDR3 here is CASKRGSPPYEQYF. The CDR3, as DNA: TGTGCCAGCAAAAGGGGGAGCCCCCCCTACGAGCAGTACTTC.